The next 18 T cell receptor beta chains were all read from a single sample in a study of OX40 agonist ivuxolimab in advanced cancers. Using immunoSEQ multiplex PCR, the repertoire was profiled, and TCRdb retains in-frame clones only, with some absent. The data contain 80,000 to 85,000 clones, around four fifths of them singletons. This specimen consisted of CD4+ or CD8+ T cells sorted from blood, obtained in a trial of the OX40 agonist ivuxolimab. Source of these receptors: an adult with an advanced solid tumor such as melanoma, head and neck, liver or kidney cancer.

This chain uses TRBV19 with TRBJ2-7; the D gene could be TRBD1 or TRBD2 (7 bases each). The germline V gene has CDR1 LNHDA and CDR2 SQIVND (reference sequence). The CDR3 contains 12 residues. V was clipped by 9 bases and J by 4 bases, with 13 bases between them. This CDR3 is CASRGGLYEQYF. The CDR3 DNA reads TGTGCCAGCAGGGGGGGATTGTACGAGCAGTACTTC.

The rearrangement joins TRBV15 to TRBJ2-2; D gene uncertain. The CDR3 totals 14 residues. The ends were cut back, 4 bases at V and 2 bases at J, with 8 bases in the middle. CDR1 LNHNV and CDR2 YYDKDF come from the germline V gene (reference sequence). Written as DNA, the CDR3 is TGTGCCACCAGCACCCGGGTTAACACCGGGGAGCTGTTTTTT. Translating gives CATSTRVNTGELFF. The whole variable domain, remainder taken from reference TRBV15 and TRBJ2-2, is DAMVIQNPRYQVTQFGKPVTLSCSQTLNHNVMYWYQQKSSQAPKLLFHYYDKDFNNEADTPDNFQSRRPNTSFCFLDIRSPGLGDTAMYLCATSTRVNTGELFFGEGSRLTVL.

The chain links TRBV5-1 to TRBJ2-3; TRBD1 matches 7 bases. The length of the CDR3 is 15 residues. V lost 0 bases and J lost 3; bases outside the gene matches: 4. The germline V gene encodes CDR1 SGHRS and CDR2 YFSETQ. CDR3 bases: TGCGCCAGCAGCTTGGAGGGGGCGCCGACAGATACGCAGTATTTT. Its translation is CASSLEGAPTDTQYF.

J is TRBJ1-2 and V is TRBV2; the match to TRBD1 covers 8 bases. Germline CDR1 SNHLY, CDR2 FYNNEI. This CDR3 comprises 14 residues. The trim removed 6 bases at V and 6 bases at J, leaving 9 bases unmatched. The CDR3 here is CASSGQGGLNGYTF. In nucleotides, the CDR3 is TGTGCCAGCAGCGGACAGGGAGGTTTGAATGGCTACACCTTC.

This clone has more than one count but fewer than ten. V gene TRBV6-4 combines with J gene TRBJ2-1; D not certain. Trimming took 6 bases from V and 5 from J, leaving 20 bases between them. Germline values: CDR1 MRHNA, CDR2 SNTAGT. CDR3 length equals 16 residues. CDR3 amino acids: CASSTRPGSGNNEQFF. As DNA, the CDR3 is TGTGCCAGCAGCACCCGGCCCGGATCTGGCAACAATGAGCAGTTCTTC.

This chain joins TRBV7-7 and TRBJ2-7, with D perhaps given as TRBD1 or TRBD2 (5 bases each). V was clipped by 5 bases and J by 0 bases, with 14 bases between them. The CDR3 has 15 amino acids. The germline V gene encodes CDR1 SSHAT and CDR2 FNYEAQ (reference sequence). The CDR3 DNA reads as TGTGCCAGCAGCGCCGGGACCCCCAGCTCCTACGAGCAGTACTTC. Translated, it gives CASSAGTPSSYEQYF.

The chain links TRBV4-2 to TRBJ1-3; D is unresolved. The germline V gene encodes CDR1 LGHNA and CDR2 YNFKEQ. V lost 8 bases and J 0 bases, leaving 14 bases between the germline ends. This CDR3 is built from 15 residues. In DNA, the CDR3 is TGTGCCAGCTATGGCGGCTTGAGCTCTGGAAACACCATATATTTT. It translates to CASYGGLSSGNTIYF.

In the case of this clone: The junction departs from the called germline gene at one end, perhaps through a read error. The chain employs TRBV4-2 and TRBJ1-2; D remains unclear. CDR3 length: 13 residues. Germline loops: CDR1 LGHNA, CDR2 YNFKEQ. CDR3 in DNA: TGTGCCAGCAGCCAAGATGTGGAGCGCCCTATCTCCTTC. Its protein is CASSQDVERPISF.

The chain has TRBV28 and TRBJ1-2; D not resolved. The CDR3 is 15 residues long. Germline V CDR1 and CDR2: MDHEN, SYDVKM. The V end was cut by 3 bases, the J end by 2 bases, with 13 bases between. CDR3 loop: CASSFVVGPNYGYTF. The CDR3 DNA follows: TGTGCCAGCAGTTTCGTCGTCGGACCGAACTATGGCTACACCTTC.

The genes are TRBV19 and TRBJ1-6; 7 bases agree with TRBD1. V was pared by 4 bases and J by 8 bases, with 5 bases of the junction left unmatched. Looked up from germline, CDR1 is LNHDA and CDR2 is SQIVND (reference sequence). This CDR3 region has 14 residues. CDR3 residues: CASSRAGGDSPLHF. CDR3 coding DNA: TGTGCCAGTAGTAGGGCAGGGGGTGATTCACCCCTCCACTTT.

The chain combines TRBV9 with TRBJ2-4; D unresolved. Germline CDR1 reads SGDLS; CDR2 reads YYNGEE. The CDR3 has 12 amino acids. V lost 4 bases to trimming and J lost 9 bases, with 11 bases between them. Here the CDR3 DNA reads TGTGCCAGCAGCCCCGTGGGTGGCATTCAGTACTTC. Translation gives CASSPVGGIQYF.

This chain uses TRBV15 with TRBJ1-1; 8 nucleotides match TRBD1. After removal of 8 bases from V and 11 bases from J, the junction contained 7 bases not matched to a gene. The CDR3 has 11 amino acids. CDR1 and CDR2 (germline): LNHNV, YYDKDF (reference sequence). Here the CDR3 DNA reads TGTGCCACCTCAGGGGGCGCCGGGGCTTTCTTT. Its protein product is CATSGGAGAFF.

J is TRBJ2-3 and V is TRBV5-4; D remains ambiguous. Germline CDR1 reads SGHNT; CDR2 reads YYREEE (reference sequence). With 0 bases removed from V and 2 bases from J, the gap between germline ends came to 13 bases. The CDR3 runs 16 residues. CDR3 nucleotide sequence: TGTGCCAGCAGCTTGGAACCCACAGCCGTCACAGATACGCAGTATTTT. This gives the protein CASSLEPTAVTDTQYF.

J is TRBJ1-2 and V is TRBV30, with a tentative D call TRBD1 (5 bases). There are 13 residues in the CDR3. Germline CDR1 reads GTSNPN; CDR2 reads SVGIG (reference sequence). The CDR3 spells CAQWRGANYGYTF. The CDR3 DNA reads TGTGCTCAATGGAGGGGTGCTAACTATGGCTACACCTTC.

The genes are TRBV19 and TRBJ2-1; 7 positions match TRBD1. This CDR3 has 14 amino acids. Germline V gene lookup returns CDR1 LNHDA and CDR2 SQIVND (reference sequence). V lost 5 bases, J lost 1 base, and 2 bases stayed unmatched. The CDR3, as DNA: TGTGCCAGTAGTTCGGGACAGTCCTACAATGAGCAGTTCTTC. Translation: CASSSGQSYNEQFF.

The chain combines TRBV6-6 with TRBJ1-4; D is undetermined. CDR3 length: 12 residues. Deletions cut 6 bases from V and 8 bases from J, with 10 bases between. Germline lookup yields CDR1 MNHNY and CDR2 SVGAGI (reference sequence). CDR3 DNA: TGTGCCAGCAGGGGGTCGAGGGAAAAACTGTTTTTT. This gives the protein CASRGSREKLFF.

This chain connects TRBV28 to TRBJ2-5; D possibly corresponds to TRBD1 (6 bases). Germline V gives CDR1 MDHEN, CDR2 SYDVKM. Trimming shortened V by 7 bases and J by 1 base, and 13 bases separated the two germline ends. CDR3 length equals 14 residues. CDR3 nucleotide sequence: TGTGCCAGCAAAAGCATGGACAGCCAAGAGACCCAGTACTTC. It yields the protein CASKSMDSQETQYF. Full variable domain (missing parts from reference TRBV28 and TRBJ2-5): DVKVTQSSRYLVKRTGEKVFLECVQDMDHENMFWYRQDPGLGLRLIYFSYDVKMKEKGDIPEGYSVSREKKERFSLILESASTNQTSMYLCASKSMDSQETQYFGPGTRLLVL.

CDR3 residues: CASRHPTGESTGTDTQYF. CDR3 DNA sequence: TGTGCCAGCAGGCACCCGACAGGGGAGTCGACTGGCACAGATACGCAGTATTTT. The chain couples TRBV7-9 to TRBJ2-3, with 8 bases that match TRBD1. V shed 6 bases and J 1 base; nucleotides not matched to a gene: 15. The CDR3 sequence is 18 residues long. The V gene's germline CDR1 is SEHNR and CDR2 FQNEAQ (reference sequence).